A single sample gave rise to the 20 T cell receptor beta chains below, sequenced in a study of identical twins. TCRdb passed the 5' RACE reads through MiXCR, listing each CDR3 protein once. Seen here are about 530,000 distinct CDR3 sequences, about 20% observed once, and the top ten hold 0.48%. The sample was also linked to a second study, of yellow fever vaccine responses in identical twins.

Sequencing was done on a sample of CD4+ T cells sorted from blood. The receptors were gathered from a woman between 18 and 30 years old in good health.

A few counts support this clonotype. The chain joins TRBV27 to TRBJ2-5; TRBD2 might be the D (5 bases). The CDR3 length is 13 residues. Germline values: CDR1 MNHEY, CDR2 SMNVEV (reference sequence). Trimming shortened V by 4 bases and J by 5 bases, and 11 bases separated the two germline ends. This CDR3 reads CASSSRVGETQYF. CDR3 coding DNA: TGTGCCAGCAGTTCGCGGGTTGGGGAGACCCAGTACTTC.

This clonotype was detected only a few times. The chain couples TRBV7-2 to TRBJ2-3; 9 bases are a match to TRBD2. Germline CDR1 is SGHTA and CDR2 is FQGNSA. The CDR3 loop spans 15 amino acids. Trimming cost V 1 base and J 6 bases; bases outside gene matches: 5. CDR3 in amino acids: CASSLGRGGMDTQYF. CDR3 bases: TGTGCCAGCAGCTTAGGGCGGGGGGGCATGGATACGCAGTATTTT.

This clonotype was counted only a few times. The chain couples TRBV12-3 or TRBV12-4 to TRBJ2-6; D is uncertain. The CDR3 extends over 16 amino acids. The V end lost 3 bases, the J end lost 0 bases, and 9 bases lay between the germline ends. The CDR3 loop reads CASSFTRASGANVLTF. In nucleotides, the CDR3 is TGTGCCAGCAGTTTTACCAGAGCCTCTGGGGCCAACGTCCTGACTTTC.

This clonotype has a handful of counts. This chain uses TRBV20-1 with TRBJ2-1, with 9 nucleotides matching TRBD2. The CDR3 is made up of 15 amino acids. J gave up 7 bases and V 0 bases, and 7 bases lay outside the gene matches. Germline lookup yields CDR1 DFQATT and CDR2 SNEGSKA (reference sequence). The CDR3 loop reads CSAREPGLAGNEQFF. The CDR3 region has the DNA TGCAGTGCTAGAGAACCGGGACTAGCTGGGAATGAGCAGTTCTTC.

The DNA for the CDR3 is TGCGCCAGCAGGGCCACTAGCGGGGGGAGTCGGACCGGGGAGCTGTTTTTT. Translation gives CASRATSGGSRTGELFF. The rearrangement uses TRBV5-1 and TRBJ2-2; 12 bases are a match to TRBD2. The CDR3 totals 17 residues. The germline gives CDR1 SGHRS, CDR2 YFSETQ. The V and J ends lost 5 bases and 5 bases, in that order; junction bases with no gene match: 10.

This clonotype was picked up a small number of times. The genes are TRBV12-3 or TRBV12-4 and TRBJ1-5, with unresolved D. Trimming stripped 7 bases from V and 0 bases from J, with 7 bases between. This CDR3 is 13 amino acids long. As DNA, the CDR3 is TGTGCCAGCATGGGGAATAGCAATCAGCCCCAGCATTTT. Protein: CASMGNSNQPQHF.

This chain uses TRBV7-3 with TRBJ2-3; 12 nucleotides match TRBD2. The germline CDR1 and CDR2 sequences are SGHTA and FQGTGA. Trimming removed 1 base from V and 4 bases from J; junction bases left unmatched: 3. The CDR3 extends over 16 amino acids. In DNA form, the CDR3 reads TGTGCCAGCAGCTTAAAGACTAGCGGGAGCGCAGATACGCAGTATTTT. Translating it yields CASSLKTSGSADTQYF. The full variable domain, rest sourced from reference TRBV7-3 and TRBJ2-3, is GAGVSQTPSNKVTEKGKYVELRCDPISGHTALYWYRQSLGQGPEFLIYFQGTGAADDSGLPNDRFFAVRPEGSVSTLKIQRTERGDSAVYLCASSLKTSGSADTQYFGPGTRLTVL.

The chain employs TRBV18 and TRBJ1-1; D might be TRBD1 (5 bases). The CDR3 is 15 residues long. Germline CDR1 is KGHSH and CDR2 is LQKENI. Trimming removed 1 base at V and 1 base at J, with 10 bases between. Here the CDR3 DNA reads TGTGCCAGCTCACCACGTTTACAGGCGAACACTGAAGCTTTCTTT. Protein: CASSPRLQANTEAFF.

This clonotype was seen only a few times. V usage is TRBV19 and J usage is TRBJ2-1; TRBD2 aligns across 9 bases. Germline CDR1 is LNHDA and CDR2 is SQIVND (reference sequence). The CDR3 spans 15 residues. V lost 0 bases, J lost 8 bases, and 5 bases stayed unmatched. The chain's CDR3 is CASSIEGSGSDEQFF. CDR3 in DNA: TGTGCCAGTAGTATAGAGGGTAGCGGGAGTGATGAGCAGTTCTTC.

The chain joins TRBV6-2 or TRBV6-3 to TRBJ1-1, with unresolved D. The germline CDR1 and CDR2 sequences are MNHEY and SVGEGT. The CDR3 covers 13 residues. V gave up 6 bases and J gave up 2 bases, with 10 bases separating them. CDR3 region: CASSRPLNTEAFF. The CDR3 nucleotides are TGTGCCAGCAGCCGCCCCCTTAACACTGAAGCTTTCTTT.

The CDR3 spells CASSFSGGQGNEQFF. The CDR3 nucleotides read TGTGCCAGCAGTTTCTCCGGGGGACAGGGCAATGAGCAGTTCTTC. The rearrangement uses TRBV6-5 and TRBJ2-1; 9 bases match TRBD1. Germline V CDR1 and CDR2: MNHEY, SVGAGI. J lost 6 bases, V lost 4 bases, and 7 bases had no gene match. This CDR3 comprises 15 residues.

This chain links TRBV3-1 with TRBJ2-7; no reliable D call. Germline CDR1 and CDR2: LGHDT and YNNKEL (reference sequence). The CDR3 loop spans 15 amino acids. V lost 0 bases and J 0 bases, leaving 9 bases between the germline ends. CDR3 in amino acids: CASSQERTHSYEQYF. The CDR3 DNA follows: TGTGCCAGCAGCCAAGAAAGGACCCACTCCTACGAGCAGTACTTC.

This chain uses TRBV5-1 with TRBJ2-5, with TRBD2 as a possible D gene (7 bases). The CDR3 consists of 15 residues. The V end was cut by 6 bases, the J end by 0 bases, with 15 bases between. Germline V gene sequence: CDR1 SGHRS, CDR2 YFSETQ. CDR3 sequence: CASTLGGPNQETQYF. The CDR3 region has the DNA TGCGCCAGCACACTCGGGGGGCCTAACCAAGAGACCCAGTACTTC.

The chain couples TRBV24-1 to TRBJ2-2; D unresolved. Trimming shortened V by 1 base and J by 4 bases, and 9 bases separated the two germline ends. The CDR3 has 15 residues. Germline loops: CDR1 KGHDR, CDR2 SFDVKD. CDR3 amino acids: CATSDFVGPTGELFF. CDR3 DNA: TGTGCCACCAGTGATTTTGTGGGCCCCACCGGGGAGCTGTTTTTT.

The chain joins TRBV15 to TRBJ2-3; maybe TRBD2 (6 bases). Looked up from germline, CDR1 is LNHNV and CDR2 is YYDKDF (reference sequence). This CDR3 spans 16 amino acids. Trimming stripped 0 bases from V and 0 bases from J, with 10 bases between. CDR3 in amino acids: CATSRDSGASTDTQYF. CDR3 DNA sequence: TGTGCCACCAGCAGAGACTCGGGAGCGAGCACAGATACGCAGTATTTT.

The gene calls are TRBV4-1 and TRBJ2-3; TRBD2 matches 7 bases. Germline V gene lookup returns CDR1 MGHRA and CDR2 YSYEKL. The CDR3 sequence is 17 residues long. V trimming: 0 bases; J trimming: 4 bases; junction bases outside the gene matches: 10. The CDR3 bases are TGCGCCAGCAGCCAAGAACAGAGGACTAGTAGCCCAGATACGCAGTATTTT. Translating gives CASSQEQRTSSPDTQYF.

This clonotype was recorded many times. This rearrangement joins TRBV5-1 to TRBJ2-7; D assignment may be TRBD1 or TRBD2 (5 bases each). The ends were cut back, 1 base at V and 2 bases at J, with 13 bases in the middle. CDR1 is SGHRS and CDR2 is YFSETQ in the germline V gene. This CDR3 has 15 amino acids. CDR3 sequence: CASSLSGTATYEQYF. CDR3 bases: TGCGCCAGCAGCTTGTCCGGGACGGCAACCTACGAGCAGTACTTC. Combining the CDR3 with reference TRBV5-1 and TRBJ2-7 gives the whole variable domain KAGVTQTPRYLIKTRGQQVTLSCSPISGHRSVSWYQQTPGQGLQFLFEYFSETQRNKGNFPGRFSGRQFSNSRSEMNVSTLELGDSALYLCASSLSGTATYEQYFGPGTRLTVT.

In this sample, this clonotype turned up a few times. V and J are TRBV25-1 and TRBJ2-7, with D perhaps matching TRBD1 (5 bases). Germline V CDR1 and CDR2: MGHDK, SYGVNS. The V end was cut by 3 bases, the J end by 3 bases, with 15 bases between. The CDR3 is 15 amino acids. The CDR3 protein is CASSDSGAGLYEQYF. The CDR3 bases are TGTGCCAGCAGTGATTCCGGTGCAGGGCTCTACGAGCAGTACTTC.

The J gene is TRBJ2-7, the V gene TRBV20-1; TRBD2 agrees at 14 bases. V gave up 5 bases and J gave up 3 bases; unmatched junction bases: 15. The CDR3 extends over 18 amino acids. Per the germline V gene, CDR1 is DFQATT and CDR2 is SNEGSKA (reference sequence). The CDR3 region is CSAGLGTSGSRFVYEQYF. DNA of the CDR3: TGCAGTGCTGGCCTCGGGACTAGCGGGAGTCGGTTTGTCTACGAGCAGTACTTC.

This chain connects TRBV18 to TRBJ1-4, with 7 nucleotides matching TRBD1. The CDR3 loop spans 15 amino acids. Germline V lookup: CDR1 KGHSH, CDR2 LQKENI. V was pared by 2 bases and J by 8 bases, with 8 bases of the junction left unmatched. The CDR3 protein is CASSPDRAAGEKLFF. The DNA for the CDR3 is TGTGCCAGCTCACCAGACAGGGCGGCAGGAGAAAAACTGTTTTTT.